This TCR beta chain was identified during a study of shared clonotypes between healthy human individuals. Turning to this clone: Antigen: not known.

Replicate PCRs for sorted subsets used roughly 200 ng DNA; this equaled 25,000 to 35,000 T cell genomes. Only in-frame clones appear in the TCRdb table, and some are missing; sequencing was by immunoSEQ multiplex PCR. Of hundreds of thousands of clones in the sample, around two thirds were seen once. The study, taken as a whole, reports: Clonotype sharing among the donors was expected to vary with sequencing depth.

The CDR3 has 15 amino acids. With V trimmed by 9 bases and J by 2 bases, 9 bases remained unmatched. CDR1 is MDHEN and CDR2 is SYDVKM in the germline V gene. The chain recombines TRBV28 with TRBJ1-5; 8 nucleotides align to TRBD1. The specimen was memory CD4+ T cells sorted from blood. Indicated subset: CD45RA-negative fraction. This TCR was recovered from a woman in her thirties in good health. DNA of the CDR3: TGTGCCAGTCTCCCTGCGGGACAGGGCAATCAGCCCCAGCATTTT. Protein: CASLPAGQGNQPQHF.